The clone carrying this TCR beta chain was found once. The repertoire was sequenced with immunoSEQ multiplex PCR; TCRdb's copy has only in-frame clones and lacks some. This table holds around 310,000 clones, approximately 90% found once. This record comes from a study of blood T cell repertoires in COVID-19. V was trimmed by 3 bases and J by 6 bases, leaving 13 bases between them. CDR1 is SGHNT, CDR2 YYREEE, per germline (reference sequence). The CDR3 is 14 residues long. The chain links TRBV5-4 to TRBJ2-1; D ambiguous. The source of this sequence is a woman in her fifties or sixties with acute or convalescent COVID-19. Input material: peripheral blood. The DNA of the CDR3 is TGTGCCAGCAGCTCCCCGACACGAACCAATGAGCAGTTCTTC. This translates into CASSSPTRTNEQFF.